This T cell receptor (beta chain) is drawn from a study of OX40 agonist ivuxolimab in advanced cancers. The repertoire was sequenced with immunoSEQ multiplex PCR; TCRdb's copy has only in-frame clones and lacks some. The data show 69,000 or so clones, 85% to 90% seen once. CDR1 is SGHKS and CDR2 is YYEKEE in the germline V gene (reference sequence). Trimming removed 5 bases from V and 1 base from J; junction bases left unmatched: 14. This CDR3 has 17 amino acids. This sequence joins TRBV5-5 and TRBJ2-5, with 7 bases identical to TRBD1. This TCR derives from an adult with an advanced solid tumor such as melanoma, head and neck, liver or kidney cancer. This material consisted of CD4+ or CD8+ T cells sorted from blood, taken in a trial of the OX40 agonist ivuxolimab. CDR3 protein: CASSLSSTGPFQETQYF. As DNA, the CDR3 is TGTGCCAGCAGTTTGTCCTCGACAGGGCCTTTCCAAGAGACCCAGTACTTC.